Below are 12 T cell receptor beta chains sequenced from a single sample in a study of blood T cell repertoires in COVID-19. Here immunoSEQ multiplex PCR was the method, and the copy in TCRdb shows in-frame clones only, minus some. The table lists a few hundred thousand clones, 86% of them singletons, with roughly 9.8% in the top ten. The material sequenced was peripheral blood. The receptors derive from a man aged 35-49 years who had recovered from COVID-19.

The rearrangement joins TRBV19 to TRBJ2-5; 12 nucleotides agree with TRBD2. From germline, CDR1 is LNHDA and CDR2 SQIVND (reference sequence). V was pared by 3 bases and J by 2 bases, with 4 bases of the junction left unmatched. This CDR3 has 16 residues. The CDR3: CASSIGLAGRQETQYF. The CDR3 coding sequence is TGTGCCAGTAGTATCGGACTAGCGGGGCGACAAGAGACCCAGTACTTC.

V is TRBV27 and J is TRBJ2-4, with D possibly being TRBD1 (5 bases). The CDR3 has 14 amino acids. Germline CDR1 MNHEY, CDR2 SMNVEV (reference sequence). V dropped 5 bases and J dropped 0 bases, with 8 bases sitting between them. The CDR3 nucleotides read TGTGCCAGCAGTCCTGACAGAGCCAAAAACATTCAGTACTTC. As protein: CASSPDRAKNIQYF.

This clone showed up just once. This chain connects TRBV3-1 (or the pseudogene TRBV3-2) to TRBJ1-2; D is perhaps TRBD1 (5 bases). V was trimmed by 4 bases and J by 5 bases, leaving 11 bases between them. Germline loops: CDR1 LGHDT, CDR2 YNNKEL (reference sequence). The CDR3 runs to 13 residues. CDR3 DNA: TGTGCCAGCAGCCCCCAGGAGGGGTATGGCTACACCTTC. Translated: CASSPQEGYGYTF.

The rearrangement links TRBV10-1 to TRBJ2-3; TRBD2 matches at 8 bases. CDR1 and CDR2 (germline): WNHNN, SYGVQD (reference sequence). The CDR3 is 17 residues long. After removal of 0 bases from V and 4 bases from J, the junction contained 9 bases not matched to a gene. CDR3 region: CASSESRGTRVSDTQYF. DNA for the CDR3: TGCGCCAGCAGTGAGTCGCGGGGGACTAGGGTATCAGATACGCAGTATTTT.

The chain carries TRBV7-9 and TRBJ2-7; possible D gene TRBD2, 5 bases. CDR3 length: 15 amino acids. Deletions cut 4 bases from V and 0 bases from J, with 13 bases between. Germline values: CDR1 SEHNR, CDR2 FQNEAQ (reference sequence). CDR3 coding DNA: TGTGCCAGCAGCTCTTCCGGGGTGAGCTCCTACGAGCAGTACTTC. Amino acids: CASSSSGVSSYEQYF.

This chain joins TRBV5-1 and TRBJ1-1; D may be TRBD1 (5 bases). Germline-derived CDR1 and CDR2 are SGHRS and YFSETQ. The V end lost 1 base, the J end lost 4 bases, and 11 bases lay between the germline ends. The CDR3 totals 14 residues. Here the CDR3 DNA reads TGCGCCAGCAGCTTGTCCGGGGGGAGCACTGAAGCTTTCTTT. Translated, it gives CASSLSGGSTEAFF.

The chain couples TRBV5-4 to TRBJ2-3; TRBD2 matches at 8 bases. The CDR3 covers 13 residues. J lost 14 bases, V lost 4 bases, and 12 bases had no gene match. Germline V gene lookup returns CDR1 SGHNT and CDR2 YYREEE (reference sequence). The CDR3, as DNA: TGTGCCAGCAGCCCGGAGACGGGGGGGGGTTGGTATTTT. Translating gives CASSPETGGGWYF.

The chain carries TRBV2 and TRBJ2-1; 9 bases align to TRBD1. Germline CDR1 reads SNHLY; CDR2 reads FYNNEI. This CDR3 region has 13 residues. J was trimmed by 8 bases and V by 5 bases; bases with no gene match: 4. For the CDR3, the DNA is TGTGCCAGCAGTAGGGACAGGGCTTATGAGCAGTTCTTC. Amino acid sequence: CASSRDRAYEQFF.

The chain couples TRBV5-1 to TRBJ2-3, with 10 positions matching TRBD2. In germline, CDR1 is SGHRS, CDR2 YFSETQ. The CDR3 is made up of 16 amino acids. Unmatched junction bases numbered 3, after V lost 1 base and J lost 1 base. The CDR3, as DNA: TGCGCCAGCAGCTTGAGTCTAGCGGGAGGCACAGATACGCAGTATTTT. Residues: CASSLSLAGGTDTQYF. Together with reference TRBV5-1 and TRBJ2-3, the CDR3 gives the full variable domain: KAGVTQTPRYLIKTRGQQVTLSCSPISGHRSVSWYQQTPGQGLQFLFEYFSETQRNKGNFPGRFSGRQFSNSRSEMNVSTLELGDSALYLCASSLSLAGGTDTQYFGPGTRLTVL.

This clone is a singleton in its sample. V usage is TRBV19 and J usage is TRBJ1-1, with D maybe TRBD1 (6 bases). CDR3 length: 17 residues. Germline V gives CDR1 LNHDA, CDR2 SQIVND (reference sequence). V lost 2 bases, J lost 0 bases, and 16 bases lay in between. The CDR3: CASSIHHRVYLNTEAFF. CDR3 DNA sequence: TGTGCCAGTAGTATACATCACAGGGTCTATCTGAACACTGAAGCTTTCTTT.

The chain couples TRBV18 to TRBJ2-2, with D unresolved. Germline loops: CDR1 KGHSH, CDR2 LQKENI. Deletions cut 1 base from V and 3 bases from J, with 3 bases between. The CDR3 loop spans 13 amino acids. The CDR3 loop reads CASSPLYTGELFF. CDR3 DNA: TGTGCCAGCTCACCACTATACACCGGGGAGCTGTTTTTT.

The chain recombines TRBV19 with TRBJ1-5; maybe TRBD1 (6 bases). V shed 7 bases and J shed 3 bases, with 19 bases lying between them. Germline CDR1 and CDR2: LNHDA and SQIVND (reference sequence). This CDR3 region has 16 residues. CDR3 region: CASKPPGDGYNQPQHF. The DNA of the CDR3 is TGTGCCAGTAAACCTCCAGGGGATGGTTACAATCAGCCCCAGCATTTT.